This T cell receptor beta chain emerged from a study of control samples from healthy donors and cancer patients. The V gene's germline CDR1 is SGHTA and CDR2 FQGNSA. The CDR3 length is 11 residues. The germline V and J ends were trimmed by 4 bases and 4 bases, with 5 bases remaining between them. Some clones are missing from TCRdb's copy, which holds only in-frame ones; the method was immunoSEQ multiplex PCR. The sample includes approximately 100,000 clones, 92% of them seen just once. This rearrangement joins TRBV7-2 to TRBJ2-7, with unresolved D. The sample taken for sequencing was blood. This sequence was found in a human donor in good health. The donor label of this sample is uncertain. CDR3 sequence reads: CASSSDYEQYF. DNA of the CDR3: TGTGCCAGCAGCTCGGATTACGAGCAGTACTTC.